Listed here are 4 T cell receptor beta chains from one sample, sequenced in a study of blood T cell repertoires in COVID-19. Sequencing was performed with immunoSEQ multiplex PCR; in TCRdb, only in-frame clones are kept and a portion is missing. The data contain 130,000 to 150,000 clones, approximately 87% of them singletons. The sample was peripheral blood. The receptors originated from a man older than 75 with acute or convalescent COVID-19.

The chain recombines TRBV7-2 with TRBJ1-2, with TRBD1 matching over 7 bases. J gave up 0 bases and V 5 bases, and 3 bases lay outside the gene matches. The CDR3 has 14 amino acids. Germline CDR1 SGHTA, CDR2 FQGNSA. CDR3 sequence (DNA): TGTGCCAGCAGCCGCGGACAGGCTAACTATGGCTACACCTTC. It specifies CASSRGQANYGYTF.

The rearrangement links TRBV7-2 to TRBJ1-2, with TRBD1 as a possible D gene (6 bases). CDR3 length: 14 residues. Looked up from germline, CDR1 is SGHTA and CDR2 is FQGNSA. Deletions cut 1 base from V and 5 bases from J, with 11 bases between. CDR3 in amino acids: CASSLGGRRYGYTF. Written as DNA, the CDR3 is TGTGCCAGCAGCTTAGGGGGGCGCAGATATGGCTACACCTTC. Full variable domain (missing parts from reference TRBV7-2 and TRBJ1-2): GAGVSQSPSNKVTEKGKDVELRCDPISGHTALYWYRQSLGQGLEFLIYFQGNSAPDKSGLPSDRFSAERTGGSVSTLTIQRTQQEDSAVYLCASSLGGRRYGYTFGSGTRLTVV.

The V call is TRBV7-6, the J call TRBJ2-5; D may be TRBD2 (7 bases). The V gene's germline CDR1 is SGHVS and CDR2 FNYEAQ. There are 16 residues in the CDR3. Trimming shortened V by 2 bases and J by 1 base, and 14 bases separated the two germline ends. In DNA, the CDR3 is TGTGCCAGCAGCTTATCTGGCGGGGGCCGCCAAGAGACCCAGTACTTC. Residues: CASSLSGGGRQETQYF.

This clone was seen only once. The rearrangement links TRBV2 to TRBJ1-2, with D possibly TRBD1 on 5 matching bases. V was trimmed by 7 bases and J by 8 bases, leaving 14 bases between them. This CDR3 is 12 amino acids long. Germline CDR1 is SNHLY and CDR2 is FYNNEI. CDR3 residues: CASTSQGIGYTF. The CDR3 DNA reads as TGTGCCAGCACCTCTCAGGGAATAGGCTACACCTTC.